This T cell receptor beta chain was sequenced during a study of T cell repertoires in cytomegalovirus infection. The overall study: Recently identified HLA-C-restricted and well-studied HLA-B-restricted CMV epitopes were used. CMV infection plus the matching HLA type was flagged by public TCR beta signatures.

Overall study results and limits: In two of eight donors, the top clonotype was HLA-C-restricted CMV-specific.

With respect to this clonotype: No antigen is known for it.

TCRdb reprocessed the reads via MiXCR and lists one record per CDR3 protein. There are 300,000 to 400,000 distinct CDR3 sequences in the sample; 20% to 25% occur only once, and 10% to 15% lies in the top ten. The CDR3 sequence is 13 residues long. Germline values: CDR1 MNHNY, CDR2 SVGAGI (reference sequence). With 2 bases removed from V and 6 bases from J, the gap between germline ends came to 8 bases. The TCR comes from a human donor in good health (CMV status not recorded). Some clones in this sample may be carry-over from other donors' samples. Sequencing was performed on cultured PBMCs, taken from culture after CMV antigen stimulation. The genes are TRBV6-6 and TRBJ1-5; D possibly corresponds to TRBD1 (6 bases). This CDR3 is CASSYQGSQPQHF. The CDR3 DNA sequence: TGTGCCAGCAGTTACCAGGGGAGTCAGCCCCAGCATTTT.